Each of the 10 T cell receptor beta chains below was sequenced from the same sample in a study of long-term antiretroviral therapy in people with HIV. At the survey level, the v3.0 immunoSEQ assay was run. Measured with immunoSEQ multiplex PCR; TCRdb has only the in-frame clones, and not every one. Counted here are approximately 30,000 clones, 95% to 98% occurring once; the ten biggest clones make up approximately 2%. Sequencing used unsorted PBMCs, obtained 7.6 years after starting antiretroviral therapy. The receptor source for this set is a man in his thirties or forties with HIV.

V gene TRBV7-8 combines with J gene TRBJ1-4; no clear D gene. Germline lookup yields CDR1 SGHVS and CDR2 FQNEAQ. The V end was cut by 1 base, the J end by 6 bases, with 12 bases between. The CDR3 totals 15 residues. The CDR3 protein is CASSLDLGSDEKLFF. The CDR3 DNA follows: TGTGCCAGCAGCTTAGACCTGGGCTCAGATGAAAAACTGTTTTTT.

This rearrangement joins TRBV6-4 to TRBJ2-4; no reliable D call. The CDR3 runs 13 residues. The V gene's germline CDR1 is MRHNA and CDR2 SNTAGT. In DNA, the CDR3 is TGTGCTAAACCGGCGGCGGCCAAAAACATTCAGTACTTC. Protein product: CAKPAAAKNIQYF.

DNA of the CDR3: TGCGCCAGCAGCTTCGTCAGGGACGACAATGAGCAGTTCTTC. Protein: CASSFVRDDNEQFF. This chain links TRBV5-1 with TRBJ2-1, with D perhaps matching TRBD1 or TRBD2 (5 bases each). The CDR3 spans 14 residues. Germline CDR1 SGHRS, CDR2 YFSETQ. Trimming cost V 2 bases and J 5 bases, with 11 bases left between them. Full variable domain (rest looked up from reference TRBV5-1 and TRBJ2-1): KAGVTQTPRYLIKTRGQQVTLSCSPISGHRSVSWYQQTPGQGLQFLFEYFSETQRNKGNFPGRFSGRQFSNSRSEMNVSTLELGDSALYLCASSFVRDDNEQFFGPGTRLTVL.

The sample holds one count of this clone. The rearrangement joins TRBV28 to TRBJ2-7; TRBD2 is a possible D gene (5 bases). CDR1 is MDHEN and CDR2 is SYDVKM in the germline V gene. The CDR3 runs 14 residues. V shed 2 bases and J shed 3 bases, with 11 bases lying between them. The CDR3 nucleotides read TGTGCCAGCAGTTTAGCTCTTGGAGGCTACGAGCAGTACTTC. Amino acids: CASSLALGGYEQYF.

CDR3 nucleotide sequence: TGTGCCAGCAGTGAACGCGACACAACCTACGAGCAGTACTTC. Its translation is CASSERDTTYEQYF. V usage is TRBV2 and J usage is TRBJ2-7, with D unclear. This CDR3 has 14 residues. V lost 2 bases and J 2 bases, leaving 10 bases between the germline ends. Germline CDR1 reads SNHLY; CDR2 reads FYNNEI.

This chain links TRBV12-5 with TRBJ2-3, with a weak D call TRBD1 (5 bases). The germline gives CDR1 LGHNT, CDR2 FRNRAP. The CDR3 spans 14 residues. V was cut by 3 bases and J by 8 bases, with 15 bases left in between. CDR3 coding DNA: TGTGCTAGTGGTTTTACGGCAGGGATTGGTACGCAGTATTTT. Encoded protein: CASGFTAGIGTQYF.

Here the CDR3 reads CASSPIDRLYGYTF. CDR3 bases: TGTGCCAGCAGCCCGATCGACAGACTCTATGGCTACACCTTC. This chain connects TRBV11-2 to TRBJ1-2; TRBD1 might be the D (5 bases). In germline, CDR1 is SGHAT, CDR2 FQNNGV. The CDR3 has 14 amino acids. V was shortened by 5 bases and J by 4 bases, with 14 bases between the two germline ends.

V gene TRBV7-3 combines with J gene TRBJ2-7; weak D call: TRBD2 (6 bases). Per the germline V gene, CDR1 is SGHTA and CDR2 is FQGTGA. The CDR3 covers 15 residues. Trimming left V 2 bases short and J 2 bases short, with 13 bases between. The CDR3 is CASSLGGAETYEQYF. The CDR3 bases are TGTGCCAGCAGCTTAGGCGGGGCGGAAACCTACGAGCAGTACTTC.

The genes are TRBV18 and TRBJ1-2, with TRBD1 matching over 7 bases. The CDR3 totals 12 residues. CDR1 is KGHSH, CDR2 LQKENI, per germline. The trim removed 2 bases at V and 12 bases at J, leaving 6 bases unmatched. CDR3 DNA: TGTGCCAGCTCACCAACAGGGGTTCCGGACACCTTC. It codes for CASSPTGVPDTF. Full variable domain (remainder filled in from reference TRBV18 and TRBJ1-2): NAGVMQNPRHLVRRRGQEARLRCSPMKGHSHVYWYRQLPEEGLKFMVYLQKENIIDESGMPKERFSAEFPKEGPSILRIQQVVRGDSAAYFCASSPTGVPDTFGSGTRLTVV.

The V and J genes are TRBV6-6 and TRBJ1-5, with a possible D match to TRBD1 (5 bases). This CDR3 contains 14 residues. CDR1 and CDR2 from the germline V gene are MNHNY and SVGAGI (reference sequence). V lost 2 bases and J 2 bases, leaving 7 bases between the germline ends. The CDR3 spells CASSYVGGNQPQHF. In DNA, the CDR3 is TGTGCCAGCAGTTACGTAGGGGGCAATCAGCCCCAGCATTTT.